This T cell receptor (beta chain) stems from a study of type 1 regulatory T cells. Study at large: This in vitro CD4 product, T-allo10, is enriched for Tr1 cells and alloantigen-specific. Whole-study findings and limits: Compared with non-Tr1 cells, Tr1 cells showed a narrower TCR repertoire.

TCRdb re-analysed the reads in MiXCR, keeping a single row per CDR3 protein. The profile shows fewer than 75,000 distinct CDR3 sequences, around 49% of them singletons. The CDR3 loop spans 14 amino acids. The V segment lost 1 base and the J segment 5 bases; nucleotides outside the gene matches: 5. CDR1 is SGHRS and CDR2 is YFSETQ in the germline V gene. This clonotype turned up a few times. Its cognate antigen is unknown. The source is a human donor in good health. Sequenced input: cultured non-Tr1 T cells, either the whole culture or a sorted T cell fraction (not recorded which). The gene calls are TRBV5-1 and TRBJ1-1; 7 positions agree with TRBD1. The CDR3 nucleotides read TGCGCCAGCAGCTTGACAGGGGAAAGAACTGAAGCTTTCTTT. Protein product: CASSLTGERTEAFF.